A single sample is the source of the 7 T cell receptor beta chains below, sequenced in a study of T-cell reconstitution after alpha-beta-depleted transplantation in children. Library preparation (for TCRbeta) was performed with unique molecular identifiers. TCRdb reprocessed the PCR reads via MiXCR and lists one record per CDR3 protein. The repertoire holds a few hundred thousand distinct CDR3 sequences, with roughly a tenth as singletons. The sample here was PBMCs from the stem cell graft donor, taken from the stem cell graft. These receptors were taken from a human donor who donated a stem cell graft to a child with acute myeloid leukemia.

This rearrangement joins TRBV12-3 or TRBV12-4 to TRBJ2-1, with 8 bases fitting TRBD1. The J segment lost 9 bases and the V segment lost 6 bases, leaving 7 bases of the junction unmatched. There are 13 residues in the CDR3. The CDR3 coding sequence is TGTGCCAGCAGCCGATCGGGACAGGTTGAGCAGTTCTTC. Encoded protein: CASSRSGQVEQFF.

The rearrangement links TRBV12-3 or TRBV12-4 to TRBJ2-1; no definite D call. The CDR3 spans 13 residues. The germline V and J ends were trimmed by 5 bases and 6 bases, with 11 bases remaining between them. In nucleotides, the CDR3 is TGTGCCAGCAGTAGGACGACCCCCAATGAGCAGTTCTTC. This translates into CASSRTTPNEQFF.

V usage is TRBV20-1 and J usage is TRBJ2-7; D possibly corresponds to TRBD1 (6 bases). In germline, CDR1 is DFQATT, CDR2 SNEGSKA (reference sequence). Trimming took off 4 bases at V and 3 bases at J, with 16 bases between the two ends. The CDR3 is 14 amino acids. The CDR3 nucleotides read TGCAGTGCTATGAAATCAGGGGTAGGCTACGAGCAGTACGTC. Translated: CSAMKSGVGYEQYV.

This clonotype was detected a few times. V and J are TRBV15 and TRBJ2-3; 10 nucleotides match TRBD1. The CDR3 sequence is 18 residues long. V lost 6 bases, J lost 2 bases, and 14 bases stayed unmatched. Germline V gives CDR1 LNHNV, CDR2 YYDKDF (reference sequence). The CDR3 bases are TGTGCCACCAGGGACGCGGGACAGGGGCGTATCTTCACAGATACGCAGTATTTT. Protein: CATRDAGQGRIFTDTQYF.

The chain joins TRBV5-1 to TRBJ2-3; D is perhaps TRBD2 (5 bases). Germline V lookup: CDR1 SGHRS, CDR2 YFSETQ. CDR3 length equals 14 residues. Trimming removed 6 bases from V and 1 base from J, with 12 bases in between. The CDR3: CASNVRVGTDTQYF. The CDR3 nucleotides read TGCGCCAGCAATGTGAGGGTAGGCACAGATACGCAGTATTTT.

This clonotype was counted a few times. The chain joins TRBV6-4 to TRBJ2-1; 8 bases match TRBD2. Germline V gene data show CDR1 as MRHNA and CDR2 as SNTAGT. V gave up 1 base and J gave up 6 bases; unmatched junction bases: 8. This CDR3 contains 16 residues. CDR3 bases: TGTGCCAGCAGTGACTGGGGGACTAGAGATGTCAATGAGCAGTTCTTC. Its protein product is CASSDWGTRDVNEQFF.

The genes are TRBV15 and TRBJ1-1; 9 bases agree with TRBD1. The germline gives CDR1 LNHNV, CDR2 YYDKDF (reference sequence). The CDR3 has 14 amino acids. Trimming cost V 5 bases and J 10 bases; bases outside gene matches: 11. CDR3 bases: TGTGCCACCAGCGCCTATCAGGGACAGGGCGGAGCTTTCTTT. Translating it yields CATSAYQGQGGAFF.